This TCR beta chain was found in a study of neurological immune-mediated disorders. Findings of the study overall: Phylogenetic grouping assigned the repertoires of 18 of 34 multiple sclerosis patients to a single related-CDR3 cluster, representing a possible signature. The study found no CDR3 amino acid sequences shared by expanded clones across subjects, suggesting private repertoires in all groups.

This clonotype has a count of ten or more. Its antigen remains unidentified. Each CDR3 protein is one row after TCRdb ran MiXCR on the 5' RACE reads. Counted here are 50,000 to 80,000 distinct CDR3 sequences, roughly 4.8% occurring once; the ten biggest clones make up around 6.9%. The ends lost 4 bases at V and 6 bases at J; junction bases unmatched: 12. Germline V gives CDR1 SGHKS, CDR2 YYEKEE (reference sequence). The CDR3 loop spans 16 amino acids. The receptor comes from a man younger than 40 with multiple sclerosis. Sequences were obtained from PBMCs. The rearrangement uses TRBV5-5 and TRBJ1-5; 8 positions agree with TRBD1. CDR3 protein: CASSPDRAGASQPQHF. CDR3 nucleotide sequence: TGTGCCAGCAGCCCGGACAGGGCGGGGGCCAGTCAGCCCCAGCATTTT.